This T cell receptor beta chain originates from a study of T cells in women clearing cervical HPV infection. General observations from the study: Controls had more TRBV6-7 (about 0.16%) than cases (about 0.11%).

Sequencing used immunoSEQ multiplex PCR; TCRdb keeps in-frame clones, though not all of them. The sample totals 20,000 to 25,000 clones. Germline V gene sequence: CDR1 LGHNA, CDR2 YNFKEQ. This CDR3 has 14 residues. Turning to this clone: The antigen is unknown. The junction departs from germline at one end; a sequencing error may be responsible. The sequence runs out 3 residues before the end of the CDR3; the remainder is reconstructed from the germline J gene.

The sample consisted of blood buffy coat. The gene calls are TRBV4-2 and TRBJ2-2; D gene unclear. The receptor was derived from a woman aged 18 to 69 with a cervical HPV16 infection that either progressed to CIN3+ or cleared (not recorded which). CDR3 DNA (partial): TGCGCCAGCAGCCAAGATCTAAGAATCGGGGAG. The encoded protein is CASSQDLRIGE. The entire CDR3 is CASSQDLRIGELFF.